These 22 T cell receptor beta chains were sequenced from one sample in a study of shared clonotypes between healthy human individuals. Only in-frame clones appear in the TCRdb table, and some are missing; sequencing was by immunoSEQ multiplex PCR. This sample yields 450,000 to 600,000 clones, of which around 79% are seen a single time; 10% to 15% belongs to the top ten. Sequencing input: PBMCs. The receptors come from a woman aged 40 to 50 in good health. Some clones in this sample may be carry-over from other donors' samples.

The V gene is TRBV7-9, the J gene TRBJ2-7; D unresolved. This CDR3 has 13 amino acids. Germline CDR1 and CDR2: SEHNR and FQNEAQ (reference sequence). V was trimmed by 1 base and J by 5 bases, leaving 9 bases between them. This chain's CDR3 is CASSLVIGDEQYF. For the CDR3, the DNA is TGTGCCAGCAGCTTAGTGATTGGGGACGAGCAGTACTTC.

The chain couples TRBV7-3 to TRBJ1-2, with unresolved D. Trimming pared 3 bases from V and 4 bases from J, leaving 12 bases between. Germline CDR1 is SGHTA and CDR2 is FQGTGA. The CDR3 spans 14 residues. CDR3 residues: CASSFGDTSYGYTF. The CDR3 DNA reads TGTGCCAGCAGCTTCGGTGATACGTCCTATGGCTACACCTTC.

This clone was detected only once. The V and J genes are TRBV20-1 and TRBJ2-3; the D is unclear. The germline V gene encodes CDR1 DFQATT and CDR2 SNEGSKA (reference sequence). The CDR3 totals 11 residues. The V gene lost 2 bases and the J gene lost 3 bases, with 3 bases spanning the gap. The CDR3 sequence: CSARQTDTQYF. In DNA, the CDR3 is TGCAGTGCTAGACAGACAGATACGCAGTATTTT.

Here the CDR3 DNA reads TGTGCCAGTACCCCGGACAGCGTCTCTGGAAACACCATATATTTT. This encodes CASTPDSVSGNTIYF. The chain has TRBV19 and TRBJ1-3; D is perhaps TRBD1 (6 bases). The CDR3 covers 15 residues. V lost 7 bases, J lost 0 bases, and 13 bases lay in between. The germline gives CDR1 LNHDA, CDR2 SQIVND (reference sequence).

V is TRBV6-5 and J is TRBJ2-7; 7 bases are a match to TRBD2. This CDR3 spans 13 amino acids. V trimming: 6 bases; J trimming: 2 bases; junction bases outside the gene matches: 4. CDR1 MNHEY and CDR2 SVGAGI come from the germline V gene. The CDR3 spells CASRVAGAYEQYF. The CDR3 DNA follows: TGTGCCAGCAGGGTAGCGGGCGCCTACGAGCAGTACTTC.

This clone has only one observation. The J gene is TRBJ1-1, the V gene TRBV5-5; D gene ambiguous. Trimming left V 3 bases short and J 6 bases short, with 12 bases between. The CDR3 runs to 13 residues. In germline, CDR1 is SGHKS, CDR2 YYEKEE (reference sequence). The CDR3 DNA reads TGTGCCAGCAGCTACCCGGGAATAGCTGAAGCTTTCTTT. Amino acid sequence: CASSYPGIAEAFF.

The CDR3 sequence: CASSLARDYNEQFF. As DNA, the CDR3 is TGTGCCAGCAGCTTAGCCCGGGATTACAATGAGCAGTTCTTC. The chain employs TRBV7-6 and TRBJ2-1; D is perhaps TRBD2 (5 bases). V was clipped by 0 bases and J by 4 bases, with 7 bases between them. The CDR3 length is 14 residues. Germline V gene lookup returns CDR1 SGHVS and CDR2 FNYEAQ. The full variable domain, rest sourced from reference TRBV7-6 and TRBJ2-1, is GAGVSQSPRYKVTKRGQDVALRCDPISGHVSLYWYRQALGQGPEFLTYFNYEAQQDKSGLPNDRFSAERPEGSISTLTIQRTEQRDSAMYRCASSLARDYNEQFFGPGTRLTVL.

J is TRBJ2-2 and V is TRBV6-5; 7 nucleotides align to TRBD1. Germline CDR1 reads MNHEY; CDR2 reads SVGAGI. The ends lost 7 bases at V and 4 bases at J; junction bases unmatched: 9. This CDR3 region has 15 residues. The CDR3 region is CASTPSTGITGELFF. The CDR3 DNA reads as TGTGCCAGCACCCCTTCGACAGGGATCACCGGGGAGCTGTTTTTT.

CDR3 in amino acids: CASSPGDRNYGYTF. Here the CDR3 DNA reads TGTGCCAGCAGTCCAGGGGACCGTAATTATGGCTACACCTTC. V usage is TRBV6-6 and J usage is TRBJ1-2, with a possible D match to TRBD1 (6 bases). The germline CDR1 and CDR2 sequences are MNHNY and SVGAGI (reference sequence). The V end was cut by 5 bases, the J end by 5 bases, with 15 bases between. The CDR3 has 14 amino acids.

The genes are TRBV20-1 and TRBJ2-1; possible D gene TRBD1, 5 bases. CDR1 is DFQATT, CDR2 SNEGSKA, per germline (reference sequence). This CDR3 has 11 residues. Trimming shortened V by 2 bases and J by 9 bases, and 8 bases separated the two germline ends. The CDR3 is CSARRGREQFF. The CDR3 nucleotides are TGCAGTGCTAGAAGGGGTCGTGAGCAGTTCTTC.

The J gene is TRBJ1-2, the V gene TRBV2; D remains unclear. Germline V gives CDR1 SNHLY, CDR2 FYNNEI. The length of the CDR3 is 12 residues. Trimming cost V 0 bases and J 8 bases, with 7 bases left between them. In DNA form, the CDR3 reads TGTGCCAGCAGTGAAGCGGATAAAGGCTACACCTTC. This codes for CASSEADKGYTF.

The chain has TRBV27 and TRBJ2-4, with D possibly TRBD1 on 5 matching bases. There are 14 residues in the CDR3. Trimming took 4 bases from V and 9 from J, leaving 16 bases between them. The germline V gene encodes CDR1 MNHEY and CDR2 SMNVEV (reference sequence). This CDR3 is CASSSPGQGGIQYF. The CDR3 region has the DNA TGTGCCAGCAGTTCTCCTGGGCAGGGCGGCATTCAGTACTTC.

About this clone itself: A read error may account for a junction end that differs from germline. This chain links TRBV7-7 with TRBJ2-3; 7 positions agree with TRBD1. The CDR3 covers 13 residues. Germline CDR1 and CDR2: SSHAT and FNYEAQ (reference sequence). Here the CDR3 reads CASSLTGEDTQYF. For the CDR3, the DNA is TGTGCTAGCAGCTTAACAGGGGAGGATACGCAGTATTTT.

V is TRBV28 and J is TRBJ2-1; no clear D. The CDR3 totals 14 residues. Germline CDR1 reads MDHEN; CDR2 reads SYDVKM. Trimming took 6 bases from V and 0 from J, leaving 9 bases between them. The DNA for the CDR3 is TGTGCCAGCAGGATCCCGAGCTCCTACAATGAGCAGTTCTTC. This gives the protein CASRIPSSYNEQFF.

This chain joins TRBV2 and TRBJ2-5; 7 bases agree with TRBD1. The J call may be faulty, since TRBJ2-7 better matches the DNA end. From germline, CDR1 is SNHLY and CDR2 FYNNEI. CDR3 length: 12 residues. The CDR3 protein is CASRGDRDEQYF. CDR3 coding DNA: TGTGCCAGCAGGGGAGACAGGGACGAGCAGTACTTC.

The chain carries TRBV28 and TRBJ1-5, with D tentatively TRBD1 (5 bases). V lost 5 bases and J lost 3, with 14 bases in between. Germline loops: CDR1 MDHEN, CDR2 SYDVKM. CDR3 length: 15 amino acids. CDR3 bases: TGTGCCAGCAGTGAAAGGGTTGGGGCCAATCAGCCCCAGCATTTT. This encodes CASSERVGANQPQHF.

The chain employs TRBV4-2 and TRBJ1-5; the D gene is possibly TRBD1 (5 bases). V was shortened by 0 bases and J by 2 bases, with 14 bases between the two germline ends. Germline assignment: CDR1 LGHNA and CDR2 YNFKEQ. This CDR3 contains 17 residues. The CDR3 loop reads CASSQERGVGGNQPQHF. CDR3 bases: TGTGCCAGCAGCCAAGAACGGGGGGTTGGGGGCAATCAGCCCCAGCATTTT.

The V gene is TRBV10-3, the J gene TRBJ2-7; 8 bases agree with TRBD2. Germline V gene data show CDR1 as ENHRY and CDR2 as SYGVKD. Trimming took 0 bases from V and 3 from J; bases not matched to a gene: 7. The CDR3 loop spans 16 amino acids. The CDR3: CAISESGGLVGYEQYF. The CDR3 bases are TGTGCCATCAGTGAGTCTGGGGGACTAGTGGGCTACGAGCAGTACTTC.

J is TRBJ2-3 and V is TRBV28, with D perhaps TRBD1 (5 bases). CDR1 is MDHEN, CDR2 SYDVKM, per germline. The CDR3 loop spans 16 amino acids. The V and J ends lost 5 bases and 0 bases respectively, with 15 bases between them. The DNA of the CDR3 is TGTGCCAGCAGTCTACCCATCAGGGCTAGCACAGATACGCAGTATTTT. Amino acid sequence: CASSLPIRASTDTQYF. Full variable domain (missing parts from reference TRBV28 and TRBJ2-3): DVKVTQSSRYLVKRTGEKVFLECVQDMDHENMFWYRQDPGLGLRLIYFSYDVKMKEKGDIPEGYSVSREKKERFSLILESASTNQTSMYLCASSLPIRASTDTQYFGPGTRLTVL.

V gene TRBV13 combines with J gene TRBJ2-3; D may be TRBD1 or TRBD2 (5 bases each). This CDR3 comprises 15 residues. The germline gives CDR1 PRHDT, CDR2 FYEKMQ (reference sequence). Trimming took off 3 bases at V and 3 bases at J, with 13 bases between the two ends. The CDR3 here is CASSFRAGATDTQYF. DNA for the CDR3: TGTGCCAGCAGCTTTAGGGCCGGGGCTACAGATACGCAGTATTTT.

About this clone: A far larger clone is one base from this, pointing to a likely read error. This sequence joins TRBV15 and TRBJ1-2; D is perhaps TRBD1 (5 bases). The V gene's germline CDR1 is LNHNV and CDR2 YYDKDF (reference sequence). The CDR3 consists of 16 residues. In nucleotides, the CDR3 is TGTGCCGCCAGCAGAGATTCTTTTTCCAGGGAGCATGGCTACACCTTC. Residues: CAASRDSFSREHGYTF.

The chain is built from TRBV7-9 and TRBJ1-1; unclear D gene. CDR1 SEHNR and CDR2 FQNEAQ come from the germline V gene (reference sequence). Deletions cut 3 bases from V and 3 bases from J, with 5 bases between. The CDR3 length is 12 residues. This CDR3 reads CASSFVHTEAFF. CDR3 DNA sequence: TGTGCCAGCAGCTTCGTCCACACTGAAGCTTTCTTT.